The T cell receptor beta chain under discussion was sequenced for a study of radiotherapy plus CTLA-4 blockade in lung cancer. J lost 0 bases, V lost 5 bases, and 8 bases had no gene match. The length of the CDR3 is 17 residues. CDR1 and CDR2 (germline): SGHTA, FQGNSA. TCRdb's table, derived via immunoSEQ multiplex PCR, lists solely in-frame clones and lacks some. The table lists about 99,000 clones, around nine tenths of them singletons. Material: peripheral blood, obtained from a patient treated with radiotherapy plus ipilimumab. This sequence joins TRBV7-2 and TRBJ2-3; 10 bases match TRBD2. The receptor was isolated from a human donor with non-small cell lung cancer that progressed on radiotherapy plus ipilimumab. For the CDR3, the DNA is TGTGCCAGCAGCACGACTAGCGGGTTCCCTAGCACAGATACGCAGTATTTT. Amino acid sequence: CASSTTSGFPSTDTQYF.